These 23 T cell receptor beta chains were sequenced from one sample in a study of blood T cell repertoires in COVID-19. Measured with immunoSEQ multiplex PCR; TCRdb has only the in-frame clones, and not every one. This table has approximately 210,000 clones, 82% appearing once. Sequencing was done on a sample of PBMCs or T cells enriched from blood (not recorded which). Receptors originate from a man aged 35-49 years who had recovered from COVID-19.

This chain uses TRBV6-5 with TRBJ1-4; weak D call: TRBD1 (5 bases). Per germline, CDR1 MNHEY and CDR2 SVGAGI. This CDR3 is 13 amino acids long. The ends were cut back, 7 bases at V and 7 bases at J, with 13 bases in the middle. DNA for the CDR3: TGTGCCAGCAACCGGGACTGGGGTGAAAAACTGTTTTTT. Translating gives CASNRDWGEKLFF.

This chain joins TRBV5-4 and TRBJ1-2; 9 bases match TRBD1. V lost 2 bases to trimming and J lost 4 bases; unmatched junction nucleotides: 9. Germline assignment: CDR1 SGHNT and CDR2 YYREEE (reference sequence). CDR3 length: 16 residues. The CDR3 is CASSLPTGGGSYGYTF. Written as DNA, the CDR3 is TGTGCCAGCAGCTTACCAACAGGGGGCGGGAGCTATGGCTACACCTTC.

A single count supports this clone. Additional DNA sequences in this sample encode the identical CDR3. The chain carries TRBV30 and TRBJ1-5; the match to TRBD1 covers 7 bases. The V and J ends lost 3 bases and 4 bases, in that order; junction bases with no gene match: 3. Germline V gene lookup returns CDR1 GTSNPN and CDR2 SVGIG (reference sequence). This CDR3 has 13 residues. CDR3 coding DNA: TGTGCCTGGAGCTCAGGGGGGAATCAGCCCCAGCATTTT. Its protein product is CAWSSGGNQPQHF. The whole variable domain, filled in from reference TRBV30 and TRBJ1-5, reads SQTIHQWPATLVQPVGSPLSLECTVEGTSNPNLYWYRQAAGRGLQLLFYSVGIGQISSEVPQNLSASRPQDRQFILSSKKLLLSDSGFYLCAWSSGGNQPQHFGDGTRLSIL.

This clone was detected only once. The chain recombines TRBV12-3 or TRBV12-4 with TRBJ1-2, with 7 bases matching TRBD1. The trim removed 3 bases at V and 8 bases at J, leaving 3 bases unmatched. The CDR3 covers 12 residues. The CDR3: CASSFTGVGYTF. The CDR3 nucleotides read TGTGCCAGCAGTTTCACAGGGGTAGGCTACACCTTC.

The rearrangement links TRBV7-9 to TRBJ1-2; 7 nucleotides line up with TRBD1. V dropped 5 bases and J dropped 2; count of bases not matched to a gene: 14. This CDR3 is 17 amino acids long. Germline values: CDR1 SEHNR, CDR2 FQNEAQ (reference sequence). CDR3 DNA: TGTGCCAGCAGCGGTGGGGCCGACAGGGTTGTAAACTATGGCTACACCTTC. As protein: CASSGGADRVVNYGYTF.

The J gene is TRBJ1-1, the V gene TRBV24-1; D might be TRBD1 (5 bases). Germline CDR1 is KGHDR and CDR2 is SFDVKD. Trimming shortened V by 7 bases and J by 4 bases, and 9 bases separated the two germline ends. This CDR3 is 12 amino acids long. The CDR3 coding sequence is TGTGCCACCAGATCCGACAGCACTGAAGCTTTCTTT. The encoded protein is CATRSDSTEAFF.

This clone was counted a few times. This rearrangement joins TRBV9 to TRBJ1-1; D unclear. The CDR3 totals 14 residues. The V end was cut by 0 bases, the J end by 6 bases, with 12 bases between. The germline gives CDR1 SGDLS, CDR2 YYNGEE. Here the CDR3 DNA reads TGTGCCAGCAGCGTAGACCCGGAGGTATCTGAAGCTTTCTTT. It is translated as CASSVDPEVSEAFF.

The chain links TRBV7-3 to TRBJ1-2; D is undetermined. The CDR3 runs to 13 residues. The ends were cut back, 4 bases at V and 4 bases at J, with 10 bases in the middle. Germline V gene data show CDR1 as SGHTA and CDR2 as FQGTGA. As DNA, the CDR3 is TGTGCCAGCAGCTCCGGGTCTGGCTATGGCTACACCTTC. It specifies CASSSGSGYGYTF. The variable domain in full, completed from reference TRBV7-3 and TRBJ1-2, reads GAGVSQTPSNKVTEKGKYVELRCDPISGHTALYWYRQSLGQGPEFLIYFQGTGAADDSGLPNDRFFAVRPEGSVSTLKIQRTERGDSAVYLCASSSGSGYGYTFGSGTRLTVV.

The J gene is TRBJ2-5, the V gene TRBV29-1, with TRBD1 matching over 7 bases. Germline V gene sequence: CDR1 SQVTM, CDR2 ANQGSEA. The V and J ends lost 6 bases and 6 bases, in that order; junction bases with no gene match: 7. This CDR3 comprises 12 residues. The CDR3 DNA reads TGCAGCGTCCAAACAGGGGCTAAGACCCAGTACTTC. It encodes CSVQTGAKTQYF. Looking up the rest from reference TRBV29-1 and TRBJ2-5 gives the full variable domain: SAVISQKPSRDICQRGTSLTIQCQVDSQVTMMFWYRQQPGQSLTLIATANQGSEATYESGFVIDKFPISRPNLTFSTLTVSNMSPEDSSIYLCSVQTGAKTQYFGPGTRLLVL.

The chain is built from TRBV5-8 and TRBJ2-4, with 8 bases aligning to TRBD1. The CDR3 is 14 residues long. Losses at the gene ends were 4 bases for V and 8 bases for J; bases not matched to a gene: 8. Germline V gene lookup returns CDR1 SGHTS and CDR2 YDEGEE. The CDR3 DNA is TGTGCCAGCAGCCCCCGGACAGGGATCGACATTCAGTACTTC. This translates into CASSPRTGIDIQYF.

The chain carries TRBV4-2 and TRBJ2-3; possible D gene TRBD2, 6 bases. This CDR3 contains 15 residues. In germline, CDR1 is LGHNA, CDR2 YNFKEQ. V was clipped by 5 bases and J by 1 base, with 13 bases between them. The CDR3 protein is CASSISGGGTDTQYF. The CDR3 DNA reads TGTGCCAGCAGCATTAGCGGAGGGGGCACAGATACGCAGTATTTT.

The rearrangement uses TRBV6-5 and TRBJ2-5, with D possibly matching TRBD2 (6 bases). The germline V and J ends were trimmed by 7 bases and 3 bases, with 12 bases remaining between them. Germline V CDR1 and CDR2: MNHEY, SVGAGI. The CDR3 consists of 13 residues. CDR3 DNA sequence: TGTGCCAGCACAAAGTCGGGAGAAGAGACCCAGTACTTC. Protein product: CASTKSGEETQYF.

The chain is built from TRBV12-3 or TRBV12-4 and TRBJ1-1; no reliable D call. V lost 7 bases, J lost 1 base, and 7 bases lay in between. The length of the CDR3 is 12 residues. The CDR3 nucleotides are TGTGCCAGCACCTCCGGGAACACTGAAGCTTTCTTT. It specifies CASTSGNTEAFF.

V is TRBV4-3 and J is TRBJ1-1; perhaps TRBD1 as D (6 bases). The CDR3 totals 16 residues. The germline gives CDR1 LGHNA, CDR2 YSLEER. The V end was cut by 1 base, the J end by 0 bases, with 12 bases between. As DNA, the CDR3 is TGCGCCAGCAGCCAAGTTTGGGACACCGTGAACACTGAAGCTTTCTTT. Encoded protein: CASSQVWDTVNTEAFF.

The V and J genes are TRBV7-9 and TRBJ1-2; 7 nucleotides align to TRBD1. Trimming cost V 0 bases and J 5 bases; bases outside gene matches: 12. Germline CDR1 and CDR2: SEHNR and FQNEAQ (reference sequence). The CDR3 has 17 amino acids. The CDR3 DNA follows: TGTGCCAGCAGCTTAGCGGAGACAGGAGGGGGCAAGTATGGCTACACCTTC. Translating it yields CASSLAETGGGKYGYTF.

The rearrangement uses TRBV11-2 and TRBJ2-3; 7 positions match TRBD1. The CDR3 totals 15 residues. J lost 3 bases, V lost 8 bases, and 11 bases had no gene match. The germline gives CDR1 SGHAT, CDR2 FQNNGV. The CDR3, as DNA: TGTGCCAGCCCAGTTCGGACAGGAGAGACAGATACGCAGTATTTT. Residues: CASPVRTGETDTQYF.

This rearrangement joins TRBV14 to TRBJ2-7; 11 positions agree with TRBD2. The V gene end was trimmed by 4 bases and the J gene end by 7 bases; junction bases not matched to a gene: 12. The germline CDR1 and CDR2 sequences are SGHDN and FVKESK. This CDR3 is 16 amino acids long. CDR3 sequence (DNA): TGTGCCAGCAGCCCCCCACTGGCTAGCGGGAGGAGGGAGCAGTACTTC. This gives the protein CASSPPLASGRREQYF.

This clone was detected only a few times. The chain is built from TRBV28 and TRBJ1-5; 9 positions match TRBD1. Germline loops: CDR1 MDHEN, CDR2 SYDVKM. The CDR3 extends over 19 amino acids. V trimming: 5 bases; J trimming: 0 bases; junction bases outside the gene matches: 14. The CDR3 loop reads CASSTAQGASTYSNQPQHF. CDR3 nucleotides: TGTGCCAGCAGTACCGCACAGGGGGCCTCAACTTATAGCAATCAGCCCCAGCATTTT.

The chain carries TRBV5-4 and TRBJ2-5, with D perhaps TRBD1 (5 bases). Per germline, CDR1 SGHNT and CDR2 YYREEE (reference sequence). This CDR3 spans 16 amino acids. V lost 1 base and J lost 1, with 14 bases in between. The CDR3 DNA reads as TGTGCCAGCAGCTTGTCATTTTGGGGCGGCCAAGAGACCCAGTACTTC. Amino acid sequence: CASSLSFWGGQETQYF.

V gene TRBV7-9 combines with J gene TRBJ1-4; D gene uncertain. V was clipped by 5 bases and J by 5 bases, with 12 bases between them. This CDR3 is built from 14 residues. Germline V lookup: CDR1 SEHNR, CDR2 FQNEAQ (reference sequence). The CDR3 DNA is TGTGCCAGCAGCCCCGAGAGGAGGAATGAAAAACTGTTTTTT. This translates into CASSPERRNEKLFF.

V and J are TRBV9 and TRBJ2-3; D may be TRBD2 (6 bases). The CDR3 length is 13 residues. CDR1 is SGDLS, CDR2 YYNGEE, per germline. V lost 7 bases and J lost 5, with 14 bases in between. This CDR3 reads CASETEGKDTQYF. The CDR3 DNA is TGTGCCAGCGAAACGGAGGGGAAAGATACGCAGTATTTT.

The V and J genes are TRBV7-3 and TRBJ1-1, with D possibly matching TRBD1 (6 bases). This CDR3 comprises 14 residues. The ends were cut back, 5 bases at V and 10 bases at J, with 20 bases in the middle. CDR1 and CDR2 (germline): SGHTA, FQGTGA. The CDR3 protein is CASSPRGGAEGAFF. CDR3 in DNA: TGTGCCAGCAGCCCCAGAGGGGGGGCAGAGGGAGCTTTCTTT.

This chain links TRBV7-9 with TRBJ1-1, with 8 bases lining up with TRBD1. Germline trimming cut 4 bases from V and 8 bases from J; bases unmatched to any gene: 0. From germline, CDR1 is SEHNR and CDR2 FQNEAQ (reference sequence). The CDR3 has 11 residues. The CDR3 sequence is CASSWDREAFF. The CDR3 region has the DNA TGTGCCAGCAGCTGGGACAGGGAAGCTTTCTTT. Together with reference TRBV7-9 and TRBJ1-1, the CDR3 gives the full variable domain: DTGVSQNPRHKITKRGQNVTFRCDPISEHNRLYWYRQTLGQGPEFLTYFQNEAQLEKSRLLSDRFSAERPKGSFSTLEIQRTEQGDSAMYLCASSWDREAFFGQGTRLTVV.